This T cell receptor beta chain was recovered during a study of regulatory T cells in long-lasting Graves disease (dated by TCRdb to the early 2020s). General notes on the study: Persistent Graves' disease meant more than 5 years of antithyroid drug treatment with TSH receptor autoantibodies that stayed positive. Patients with persistent Graves' disease were compared with patients with newly diagnosed Graves' disease using TCR sequencing and RNA sequencing of peripheral blood. On average, persistent Graves' disease patients in the clinical cohort had been on antithyroid drugs for eight to twelve years. The study was conducted in China and was registered as a clinical trial. A total of roughly 35 samples were covered by TCR sequencing, comprising approximately 13 persistent and roughly 20 newly diagnosed Graves' disease patients. Overall study outcomes, separate from this receptor: Compared with newly diagnosed patients, patients with persistent Graves' disease had lower TCR Shannon entropy and fewer highly expanded clones, which suggests clonal expansion. Sequencing and analysis were restricted to the TCR beta chain. More public clonotypes were shared among persistent patients (under 3,000) than among newly diagnosed patients (roughly 1,000). The authors acknowledged the small sample size as a limitation that may reduce accuracy. Peripheral blood alone was examined, since thyroid tissue, which constituted the primary lesion, could not be accessed. Preferential use of TRBV28, TRBJ1-2 and TRBJ2-5 was observed in persistent disease, whereas TRBV20-1 and TRBJ2-1 were favored in newly diagnosed disease.

This clonotype was seen at least ten times. What this receptor recognizes is not known. No clone much larger than this one lies a single base away; base qualities are absent. Library method: multiplex PCR. Sequenced using an Illumina HiSeq 4000. To build TCR beta libraries, CDR3 regions were amplified by Arm-PCR using iRepertoire HTBI primers. Gel purification was performed on PCR products prior to sequencing. Under the source paper's analysis protocol: Gene usage analysis of CDR3 amino acid clonotypes relied on the approximately 68 TRBV and fewer than 15 TRBJ segments identified across samples. Filtered high-quality paired reads were merged into contigs using COPE and FqMerger. Contigs were aligned with BLAST to IMGT TRBV, TRBD and TRBJ reference genes, and CDR3 was defined per IMGT. Any clonotype with a frequency above 0.1% was counted as a highly expanded clone. Repertoire diversity was measured by Shannon entropy, and V-J evenness by the Gini coefficient. Public clonotypes were defined as clonotypes shared by more than one individual. Through fastp at Q25 and MiXCR, TCRdb rebuilt clones from the public reads, retaining in-frame beta chains. Entries are consolidated by CDR3 protein sequence, retaining the most common genes and DNA. The V and J calls were determined by TCRdb, not by the authors. This sample gives roughly 300,000 distinct CDR3 sequences in total; around 19% of them show up just once. The ten largest account for just under 30% of the sample.

There are 13 amino acids in the CDR3, from cysteine to phenylalanine inclusive. Only the CDR3 DNA is retained, 39 bases long and in frame from the first base. V sheds 0 bases and J sheds 7 bases, leaving 9 bases between their ends. The germline V gene yields SGHVS for CDR1 and FQNEAQ for CDR2. In the paper's terms, the time point label means: persistent/refractory GD, antithyroid drugs over 5 years with positive TRAb. For both TCR sequencing and RNA sequencing, RNA was extracted from PBMCs in TRIzol. Graves' disease was diagnosed according to American Thyroid Association guidelines. The patients came from an endocrinology department in Xi'an, China. From each patient, about 9 milliliters of peripheral blood was collected into an EDTA anticoagulant tube. Ficoll Paque Plus density gradient separation was used to isolate PBMCs, and no additional T cell sorting was done. RNA quality was checked with an Agilent 2100 Bioanalyzer and agarose gel, and concentration with a NanoDrop 2000.

The receptor comes from a female donor with Graves disease. The V and J segments used are TRBV7-8 and TRBJ1-2, and possibly TRBD1, on 6 matching bases. Sequencing was performed on peripheral blood mononuclear cells (PBMCs), taken when the disease was refractory, from a patient treated with antithyroid drugs. Here the CDR3 is given as CASSLALGGGYTF. In nucleotide form, the sequence is TGTGCCAGCAGCTTAGCGTTAGGGGGTGGCTACACCTTC.